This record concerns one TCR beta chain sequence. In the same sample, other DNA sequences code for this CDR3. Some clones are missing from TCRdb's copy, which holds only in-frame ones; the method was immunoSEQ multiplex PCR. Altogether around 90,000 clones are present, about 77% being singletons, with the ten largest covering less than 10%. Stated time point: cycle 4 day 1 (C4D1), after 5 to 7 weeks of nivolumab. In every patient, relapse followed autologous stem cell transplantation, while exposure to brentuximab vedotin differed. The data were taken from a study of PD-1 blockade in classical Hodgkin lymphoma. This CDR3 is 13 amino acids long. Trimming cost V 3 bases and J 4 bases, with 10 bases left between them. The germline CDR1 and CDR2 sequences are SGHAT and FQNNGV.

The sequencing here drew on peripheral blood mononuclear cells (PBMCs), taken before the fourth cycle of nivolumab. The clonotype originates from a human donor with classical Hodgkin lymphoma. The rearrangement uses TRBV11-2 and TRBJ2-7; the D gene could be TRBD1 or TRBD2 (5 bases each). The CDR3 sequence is CASSFGTTYEQYF. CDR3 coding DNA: TGTGCCAGCAGCTTCGGGACCACTTACGAGCAGTACTTC.